Included here is one T cell receptor beta chain sequence, with context. Its antigen is unknown. This sample was included in a study of cytomegalovirus exposure and HLA in healthy donors. Study-wide results and limits: A missense variant in DCLRE1C was later tied to TCR beta V- and J-gene trimming.

PCR involved 60 Vbeta and 13 Jbeta primers. In the original workflow: Unique TCR beta chains numbered approximately 80 million in a later analysis, with roughly 11 million shared. TCRdb keeps only in-frame clones here, not all; method: immunoSEQ multiplex PCR. The DNA gave D and trimming, while V, J and clone size come from that table. Found here are 95,000 to 100,000 clones, 75% of them singletons; the top ten hold 10%. The receptor's source is a man aged 50 to 59 in good health and CMV-seronegative. The specimen sequenced was PBMCs.

As DNA, the CDR3 is TGTGCCAGCTCATGGGGACAGGGCAACCAAGAGACCCAGTACTTC. Encoded protein: CASSWGQGNQETQYF. The chain employs TRBV18 and TRBJ2-5; 9 bases align to TRBD1. After removal of 5 bases from V and 0 bases from J, the junction contained 4 bases not matched to a gene. The length of the CDR3 is 15 residues. Germline-derived CDR1 and CDR2 are KGHSH and LQKENI. Supplemented by reference TRBV18 and TRBJ2-5, the full variable domain reads NAGVMQNPRHLVRRRGQEARLRCSPMKGHSHVYWYRQLPEEGLKFMVYLQKENIIDESGMPKERFSAEFPKEGPSILRIQQVVRGDSAAYFCASSWGQGNQETQYFGPGTRLLVL.